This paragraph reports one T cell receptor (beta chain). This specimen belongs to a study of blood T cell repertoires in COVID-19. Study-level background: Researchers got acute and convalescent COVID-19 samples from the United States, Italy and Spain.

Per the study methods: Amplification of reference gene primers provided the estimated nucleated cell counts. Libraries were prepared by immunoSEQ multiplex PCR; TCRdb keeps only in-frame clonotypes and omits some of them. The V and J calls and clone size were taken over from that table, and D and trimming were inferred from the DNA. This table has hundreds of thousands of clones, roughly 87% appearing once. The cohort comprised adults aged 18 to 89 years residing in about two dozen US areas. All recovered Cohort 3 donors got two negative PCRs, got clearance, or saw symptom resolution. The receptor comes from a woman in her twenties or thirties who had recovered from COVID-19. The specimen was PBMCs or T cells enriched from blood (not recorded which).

The CDR3 spells CASSQGGLAETQYF. The CDR3 nucleotides read TGTGCCAGCAGCCAAGGTGGTCTAGCGGAGACCCAGTACTTC. The rearrangement uses TRBV4-2 and TRBJ2-5, with D maybe TRBD2 (6 bases). The CDR3 is 14 amino acids. V was clipped by 1 base and J by 5 bases, with 11 bases between them. From germline, CDR1 is LGHNA and CDR2 YNFKEQ.